Listed below are T cell receptor beta chains from one sample, sequenced in a study of T-cell reconstitution after alpha-beta-depleted transplantation in children. TCRdb analysed the PCR reads with MiXCR anew, one entry per CDR3 protein. The sample has more than 500,000 distinct CDR3 sequences, 11% seen once; the top ten hold 14%. The sequenced sample was PBMCs, mostly from graft donor cells, obtained 180 days after TCRalphabeta/CD19-depleted stem cell transplant. The origin of the receptors is a female patient aged 2-10 years who had a stem cell transplant for aplastic anemia, so the T cells may come from the graft donor. Each CDR3 is given with its conserved first and last residue. D genes are given only for firm matches. Clone size is not always given. Where it is, it says once, few, many or a class for expanded clones.

CDR3nt,CDR3aa,d_gene,v_gene,abundance,j_gene
TGTGCCAGCAGTCCGTTAGGGAATGGCTACACCTTC,CASSPLGNGYTF,-,TRBV27,few,TRBJ1-2
TGTGCCAGCAGCGCCCCGGGACAGGCGTACAATGAGCAGTTCTTC,CASSAPGQAYNEQFF,TRBD1,TRBV5-6,many,TRBJ2-1
TGTGCCAGCACCCCGACCCTCAGGTGGGAGAGAGCATACAATGAGCAGTTCTTC,CASTPTLRWERAYNEQFF,-,TRBV27,few,TRBJ2-1
TGCAGTGTTATCAATCTAGACAGGGGGCATCAGCCCCAGCATTTT,CSVINLDRGHQPQHF,TRBD1,TRBV20-1,few,TRBJ1-5
TGCAGCGTTGACAGGGATAATTGGGACTATGGCTACACCTTC,CSVDRDNWDYGYTF,-,TRBV29-1,few,TRBJ1-2
TGTGCCAGCAGCTGGGGGACAGGGTCTTGCGCAGATACGCAGTATTTT,CASSWGTGSCADTQYF,TRBD1,TRBV5-6,-,TRBJ2-3
TGTGCCAGCAGTTTTGGGCGGTCTGGGGCCAACGTCCTGACTTTC,CASSFGRSGANVLTF,-,TRBV28,few,TRBJ2-6
TGTGCCAGCAGTTACTCGCGGGAAAAGAATTCACCCCTCCACTTT,CASSYSREKNSPLHF,-,TRBV6-5,few,TRBJ1-6
TGTGCCAGCAGCCGTTTTAGCGGGAGGACTTGGTTGGTCGATGAGCAGTTCTTC,CASSRFSGRTWLVDEQFF,TRBD2,TRBV4-2,-,TRBJ2-1
TGTGCCAGCAGCTCCCAGTACCCTAGGGGTTTCACAGATACGCAGTATTTT,CASSSQYPRGFTDTQYF,-,TRBV7-2,few,TRBJ2-3
TGTGCCAGCAGTTGGGGAGGGGGGAACAATGAGCAGTTCTTC,CASSWGGGNNEQFF,-,TRBV12-3/TRBV12-4,-,TRBJ2-1
TGTGCCAGCAGCGACCGGACTAGCGGACAAGAGACCCAGTACTTC,CASSDRTSGQETQYF,TRBD2,TRBV7-6,many,TRBJ2-5
TGTGCCAGCAGTCCCGACCTTCGACAGAGCACAGATACGCAGTATTTT,CASSPDLRQSTDTQYF,-,TRBV27,-,TRBJ2-3
TGCGCCAGCAGCTTAATTACAGGGGGCGTTTCATACAATGAGCAGTTCTTC,CASSLITGGVSYNEQFF,TRBD1,TRBV5-1,-,TRBJ2-1
TGTGCCAGCAGCTCCGCGATGGGTAACTATGGCTACACCTTC,CASSSAMGNYGYTF,-,TRBV11-2,many,TRBJ1-2
TGTGCCAGCAGCGAAGTTCGACGGACGCTGAACACCGGGGAGCTGTTTTTT,CASSEVRRTLNTGELFF,-,TRBV7-2,-,TRBJ2-2
TGTGCCAGCAGTAAAACAGGGGGAAGTCCAAAAGATACGCAGTATTTT,CASSKTGGSPKDTQYF,TRBD1,TRBV12-3/TRBV12-4,many,TRBJ2-3
TGTGCCAGCAGCGAACGGAATAACTATGGCTACACCTTC,CASSERNNYGYTF,-,TRBV12-3/TRBV12-4,-,TRBJ1-2
TGCAGCGCCGACGCGGACCAGGGGAACAATGAGCAGTTCTTC,CSADADQGNNEQFF,-,TRBV29-1,few,TRBJ2-1
TGTGCCAGCAGTCAAGGGTTCACCCTTAGATATGACTATGGCTACACCTTC,CASSQGFTLRYDYGYTF,-,TRBV6-1,few,TRBJ1-2
TGCAGCGTTGAAGCGACTAGCGGGAGTTACAATGAGCAGTTCTTC,CSVEATSGSYNEQFF,TRBD2,TRBV29-1,many,TRBJ2-1
TGTGCCAGCAGCTTGGTCGCTAGCGGGAGATGGGCTACCTACAATGAGCAGTTCTTC,CASSLVASGRWATYNEQFF,TRBD2,TRBV5-6,few,TRBJ2-1
TGTGCCAGCAGCTTAGGTGGTGGGTTGGGCTACGAGCAGTACTTC,CASSLGGGLGYEQYF,-,TRBV7-8,few,TRBJ2-7
TGTGCCAGCAGAGACAGGGCCGGAGATACGCAGTATTTT,CASRDRAGDTQYF,TRBD1,TRBV6-2/TRBV6-3,few,TRBJ2-3
TGTGCCAGCAGTTATCTAGACACTTCCAATCAGCCCCAGCATTTT,CASSYLDTSNQPQHF,-,TRBV6-5,few,TRBJ1-5
TGTGCCAGCACAGAGGGGTGGGGCTACACCTTC,CASTEGWGYTF,-,TRBV4-2,few,TRBJ1-2
TGTGCCAGCAGCTTGGAAGGCTTGAACTATGGCTACACCTTC,CASSLEGLNYGYTF,-,TRBV5-5,-,TRBJ1-2
TGTGCCAGCAGCTTAGAGGGTTGGGAGACCCAGTACTTC,CASSLEGWETQYF,-,TRBV7-2,-,TRBJ2-5
TGCGCCAGCAGTGAGTCGACGGAGACCCAGTACTTC,CASSESTETQYF,-,TRBV10-1,-,TRBJ2-5
TGTGCCTCCGAGGTGGGGCCTGGGGCCAACGTCCTGACTTTC,CASEVGPGANVLTF,-,TRBV7-9,-,TRBJ2-6
TGTGCCAGCAGCTCACAGGTTTGGGGCTACGAGCAGTACTTC,CASSSQVWGYEQYF,-,TRBV11-2,few,TRBJ2-7
TGTGCCAGCAGTAGGATAGCGGGGCAATCCTACAATGAGCAGTTCTTC,CASSRIAGQSYNEQFF,TRBD2,TRBV2,few,TRBJ2-1
TGTGCCAGCAGTTTTAGGGGATCCCAGTACTTC,CASSFRGSQYF,-,TRBV28,few,TRBJ2-5
TGCGCCAGCAGGCGTAGCGACAGGGGGCAAGAGACCCAGTACTTC,CASRRSDRGQETQYF,TRBD1,TRBV5-1,many,TRBJ2-5
TGCAGCGTTGAGGGTAGCGGGATAAGCTCCTACAATGAGCAGTTCTTC,CSVEGSGISSYNEQFF,TRBD2,TRBV29-1,few,TRBJ2-1
TGTGCCAGCACCGTCGGACTAACCGCGAACACCGGGGAGCTGTTTTTT,CASTVGLTANTGELFF,-,TRBV12-3/TRBV12-4,few,TRBJ2-2
TGTGCCAGCAGTGGGATGGGCGGCCGCTTATACTATGGCTACACCTTC,CASSGMGGRLYYGYTF,-,TRBV27,-,TRBJ1-2
TGTGCCAGCAGTTCCATAGCGGCTGGCTCCTACAATGAGCAGTTCTTC,CASSSIAAGSYNEQFF,-,TRBV6-5,-,TRBJ2-1
TGTGCCAGCAGCCTTACCGCCTGGGCCAACGTCCTGACTTTC,CASSLTAWANVLTF,-,TRBV2,few,TRBJ2-6
TGTGCCAGCAGCTCACGACAGGGCTCCTACAATGAGCAGTTCTTC,CASSSRQGSYNEQFF,TRBD1,TRBV7-2,few,TRBJ2-1
TGTGCCAGCAGCCGGGACCAGCAACAGCCCCAGCATTTT,CASSRDQQQPQHF,-,TRBV5-6,few,TRBJ1-5
TGTGCCAGCAGCCCAAGGAGGCAGGGGGGCTACGAGAAGTACTTC,CASSPRRQGGYEKYF,-,TRBV9,-,TRBJ2-7
TGCAGGGAGCATGGGGGAGAGACCCAGTACTTC,CREHGGETQYF,-,TRBV20-1,-,TRBJ2-5
TGTGCCAGCAGTTTAACTGGACAGGGAAACATTCAGTACTTC,CASSLTGQGNIQYF,TRBD1,TRBV12-3/TRBV12-4,many,TRBJ2-4
TGCAGTGCTACAGGGGGCGCCGGCAAAAACATTCAGTACTTC,CSATGGAGKNIQYF,TRBD1,TRBV20-1,few,TRBJ2-4
TGTGCCAGCAGTTTATGGGGAAGGACAGTCGAGCAGTACTTC,CASSLWGRTVEQYF,-,TRBV28,many,TRBJ2-7
TGTGCCAGCAGCCGTCAGCGGGAGCCCAGTTTGTTCTTC,CASSRQREPSLFF,TRBD2,TRBV4-2,-,TRBJ2-1
TGTGCCAGCAGTTTTCTCAGGACTAGCGGGAGAACAGATACGCAGTATTTT,CASSFLRTSGRTDTQYF,TRBD2,TRBV27,-,TRBJ2-3
TGCGCCAGCAGCCCGGCAGGGATTTCCTACGAGCAGTACTTC,CASSPAGISYEQYF,-,TRBV5-1,-,TRBJ2-7
TGTGCCAGTAGTCCACAAAGACTAGCGGGAATAGTAGATGAGCAGTTCTTC,CASSPQRLAGIVDEQFF,TRBD2,TRBV19,-,TRBJ2-1
TGTGCCAGCAGCTCGACAGGGTCGTTCTACGAGCAGTACTTC,CASSSTGSFYEQYF,TRBD1,TRBV7-2,few,TRBJ2-7